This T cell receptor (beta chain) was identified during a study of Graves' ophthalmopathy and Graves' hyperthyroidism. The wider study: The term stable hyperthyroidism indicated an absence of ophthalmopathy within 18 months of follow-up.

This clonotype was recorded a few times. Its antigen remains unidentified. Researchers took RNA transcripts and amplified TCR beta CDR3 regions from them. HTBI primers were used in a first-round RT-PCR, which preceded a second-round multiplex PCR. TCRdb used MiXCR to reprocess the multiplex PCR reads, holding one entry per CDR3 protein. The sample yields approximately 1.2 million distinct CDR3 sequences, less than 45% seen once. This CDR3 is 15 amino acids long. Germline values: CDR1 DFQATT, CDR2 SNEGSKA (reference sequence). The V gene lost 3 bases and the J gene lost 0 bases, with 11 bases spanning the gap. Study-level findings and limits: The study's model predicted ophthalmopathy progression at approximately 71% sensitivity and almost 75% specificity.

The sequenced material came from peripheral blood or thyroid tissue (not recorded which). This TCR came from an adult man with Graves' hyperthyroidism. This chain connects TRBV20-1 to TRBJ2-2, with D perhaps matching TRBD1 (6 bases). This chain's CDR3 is CSASFGTTNTGELFF. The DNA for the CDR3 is TGCAGTGCTAGTTTCGGGACAACGAACACCGGGGAGCTGTTTTTT.